These 28 T cell receptor beta chains share one sample of origin, sequenced in a study of T cell responses to AZD1222 COVID-19 vaccine. TCRdb's table, derived via immunoSEQ multiplex PCR, lists solely in-frame clones and lacks some. Here the sample spans more than 70,000 clones, about 90% being singletons. The sample consisted of peripheral blood, taken 28 days after the second AZD1222 dose. The receptors here all came from an adult who received the AZD1222 COVID-19 vaccine.

The gene calls are TRBV30 and TRBJ1-6; D might be TRBD1 (5 bases). CDR3 size: 15 residues. Germline-derived CDR1 and CDR2 are GTSNPN and SVGIG (reference sequence). Trimming shortened V by 5 bases and J by 6 bases, and 17 bases separated the two germline ends. CDR3 sequence (DNA): TGTGCCTGGTTTCCCTCGACAGCTTCTAATTCACCCCTCCACTTT. The encoded protein is CAWFPSTASNSPLHF.

The chain has TRBV6-1 and TRBJ1-5; D gene ambiguous. Trimming stripped 1 base from V and 6 bases from J, with 13 bases between. Germline V CDR1 and CDR2: MNHNS, SASEGT. This CDR3 has 15 residues. CDR3 amino acids: CASSEDGTLVQPQHF. In nucleotides, the CDR3 is TGTGCCAGCAGTGAAGATGGCACCTTGGTTCAGCCCCAGCATTTT.

V usage is TRBV30 and J usage is TRBJ1-6, with 7 bases that match TRBD1. The V gene end was trimmed by 3 bases and the J gene end by 0 bases; junction bases not matched to a gene: 5. Germline V gives CDR1 GTSNPN, CDR2 SVGIG (reference sequence). This CDR3 comprises 16 residues. In DNA, the CDR3 is TGTGCCTGGAGGCGGACAGGTAGCTCCTATAATTCACCCCTCCACTTT. It codes for CAWRRTGSSYNSPLHF.

The chain couples TRBV5-1 to TRBJ1-1; D not certain. The V end was cut by 2 bases, the J end by 4 bases, with 12 bases between. Per the germline V gene, CDR1 is SGHRS and CDR2 is YFSETQ. The CDR3 runs 14 residues. CDR3 residues: CASSFSTSGTEAFF. DNA of the CDR3: TGCGCCAGCAGCTTCTCAACGAGTGGCACTGAAGCTTTCTTT.

V gene TRBV4-3 combines with J gene TRBJ1-3; D is ambiguous. CDR3 length equals 14 residues. Looked up from germline, CDR1 is LGHNA and CDR2 is YSLEER. Trimming stripped 0 bases from V and 6 bases from J, with 9 bases between. DNA of the CDR3: TGCGCCAGCAGCCAAGATTTGGCGTTAAACACCATATATTTT. Translating gives CASSQDLALNTIYF.

The rearrangement joins TRBV7-9 to TRBJ2-1; TRBD2 aligns across 8 bases. Germline V gene sequence: CDR1 SEHNR, CDR2 FQNEAQ (reference sequence). The CDR3 spans 14 residues. With 1 base clipped from V and 9 bases from J, the junction kept 5 bases outside the gene matches. This CDR3 reads CASSLGSGKVEQFF. The DNA for the CDR3 is TGTGCCAGCAGCTTAGGTAGCGGGAAGGTTGAGCAGTTCTTC.

The chain has TRBV6-2 or TRBV6-3 and TRBJ2-1; 10 positions match TRBD2. Trimming removed 2 bases from V and 3 bases from J; junction bases left unmatched: 7. The germline gives CDR1 MNHEY, CDR2 SVGEGT. The CDR3 has 17 residues. The CDR3 nucleotides read TGTGCCAGCAGTTACCCGATTGGACTAGCGGACTACAATGAGCAGTTCTTC. It is translated as CASSYPIGLADYNEQFF.

The chain carries TRBV19 and TRBJ1-3; no reliable D call. CDR3 size: 15 residues. Trimming removed 5 bases at V and 3 bases at J, with 14 bases between. Germline CDR1 and CDR2: LNHDA and SQIVND (reference sequence). In DNA form, the CDR3 reads TGTGCCAGTAGTGTCTCGCGGGCCAGTGGAAACACCATATATTTT. Translating it yields CASSVSRASGNTIYF.

This sequence joins TRBV7-8 and TRBJ1-6, with a possible D match to TRBD1 (5 bases). Trimming took off 4 bases at V and 1 base at J, with 14 bases between the two ends. The germline gives CDR1 SGHVS, CDR2 FQNEAQ. The CDR3 is made up of 17 amino acids. The CDR3 sequence: CASSYLGGTSYNSPLHF. The CDR3 DNA reads TGTGCCAGCAGCTATCTAGGAGGGACTTCCTATAATTCACCCCTCCACTTT.

This chain uses TRBV19 with TRBJ2-7, with 10 bases fitting TRBD1. Germline-derived CDR1 and CDR2 are LNHDA and SQIVND (reference sequence). The CDR3 has 16 amino acids. The junction had 7 bases not matched to a gene; V was cut back by 3 bases and J by 2 bases. In nucleotides, the CDR3 is TGTGCCAGTAGTATCGCTAGGACAGGGGGGGCCTACGAGCAGTACTTC. It is translated as CASSIARTGGAYEQYF.

V usage is TRBV7-2 and J usage is TRBJ1-2; D unclear. Looked up from germline, CDR1 is SGHTA and CDR2 is FQGNSA. CDR3 length equals 15 residues. With 0 bases removed from V and 4 bases from J, the gap between germline ends came to 12 bases. The CDR3 spells CASSLAVGGTYGYTF. CDR3 sequence (DNA): TGTGCCAGCAGCTTAGCAGTGGGAGGTACCTATGGCTACACCTTC.

Here the CDR3 DNA reads TGCAGTGCTAGTTATGGGCCGGGAGGGCCCTACGAGCAGTACTTC. Protein sequence: CSASYGPGGPYEQYF. J is TRBJ2-7 and V is TRBV20-1, with 8 bases aligning to TRBD2. The CDR3 consists of 15 residues. The ends lost 3 bases at V and 2 bases at J; junction bases unmatched: 9. Germline values: CDR1 DFQATT, CDR2 SNEGSKA (reference sequence).

The chain joins TRBV21-1 to TRBJ2-6; the table's D gene call, TRBD2, was not cross checked with the DNA. TRBV21-1 counts as a pseudogene. This CDR3 region has 17 residues. The CDR3 coding sequence is TGTGCCAGCAGCAAACGGGGAGGGGTGGAAGGGGCCAACGTCCTGACTTTC. Amino acid sequence: CASSKRGGVEGANVLTF.

This chain connects TRBV25-1 to TRBJ1-1; a weak D match, TRBD1 (5 bases). Germline V gene lookup returns CDR1 MGHDK and CDR2 SYGVNS. V was cut by 1 base and J by 0 bases, with 9 bases left in between. The CDR3 is 15 amino acids. The CDR3 DNA is TGTGCCAGCAGTGAATCGGGGGGTTTGAACACTGAAGCTTTCTTT. This encodes CASSESGGLNTEAFF.

V is TRBV29-1 and J is TRBJ2-3; TRBD1 is a possible D gene (6 bases). V dropped 0 bases and J dropped 4 bases, with 17 bases sitting between them. The V gene's germline CDR1 is SQVTM and CDR2 ANQGSEA. This CDR3 is 16 amino acids long. In nucleotides, the CDR3 is TGCAGCGTTGAAGACCTCGTAGGGGGTGCCCCAGATACGCAGTATTTT. Translated: CSVEDLVGGAPDTQYF.

This chain links TRBV4-1 with TRBJ1-2; D is possibly TRBD1 (5 bases). V was trimmed by 1 base and J by 8 bases, leaving 20 bases between them. CDR1 and CDR2 from the germline V gene are MGHRA and YSYEKL. This CDR3 is built from 16 residues. This CDR3 is CASSQGGLGRGRGYTF. CDR3 DNA: TGCGCCAGCAGCCAAGGCGGTTTGGGGAGGGGTCGCGGCTACACCTTC.

This rearrangement joins TRBV9 to TRBJ1-1, with 10 bases lining up with TRBD1. Per the germline V gene, CDR1 is SGDLS and CDR2 is YYNGEE. This CDR3 has 15 amino acids. With 0 bases clipped from V and 3 bases from J, the junction kept 2 bases outside the gene matches. The CDR3 nucleotides read TGTGCCAGCAGCGTAGTAGGACAGGGGGACACTGAAGCTTTCTTT. It encodes CASSVVGQGDTEAFF.

This chain joins TRBV5-1 and TRBJ1-4; 9 nucleotides align to TRBD1. The V gene's germline CDR1 is SGHRS and CDR2 YFSETQ. CDR3 length: 14 residues. The V segment lost 4 bases and the J segment 11 bases; nucleotides outside the gene matches: 9. The chain's CDR3 is CASSRDRASEKLFF. The CDR3 DNA reads as TGCGCCAGCAGCAGGGACAGGGCGTCGGAGAAACTGTTTTTT.

The chain couples TRBV7-3 to TRBJ1-1; tentative D call: TRBD1 (5 bases). This CDR3 is 15 amino acids long. V shed 5 bases and J shed 5 bases, with 18 bases lying between them. Germline V gives CDR1 SGHTA, CDR2 FQGTGA. The CDR3, as DNA: TGTGCCAGCAGCCCTGCGGGACCGAAGGGAACTGAAGCTTTCTTT. Translating gives CASSPAGPKGTEAFF.

The rearrangement links TRBV6-5 to TRBJ1-1; tentatively, D is TRBD1 (5 bases). V was pared by 3 bases and J by 1 base, with 9 bases between. Germline V lookup: CDR1 MNHEY, CDR2 SVGAGI. The CDR3 sequence is 14 residues long. The DNA for the CDR3 is TGTGCCAGCAGTTATACCGACAGGAACACTGAAGCTTTCTTT. Its protein product is CASSYTDRNTEAFF.

V is TRBV29-1 and J is TRBJ1-4; D is ambiguous. V lost 5 bases to trimming and J lost 2 bases, with 6 bases between them. The CDR3 length is 12 residues. Germline V lookup: CDR1 SQVTM, CDR2 ANQGSEA. For the CDR3, the DNA is TGCAGCGTTTACAGTACTAATGAAAAACTGTTTTTT. Its protein product is CSVYSTNEKLFF.

CDR3 sequence: CASSLSSTSRHPTYNEQFF. CDR3 bases: TGTGCCAGCAGCTTAAGTTCGACTAGCCGTCACCCTACCTACAATGAGCAGTTCTTC. The gene calls are TRBV7-3 and TRBJ2-1; 7 bases match TRBD2. The junction had 14 bases not matched to a gene; V was cut back by 1 base and J by 2 bases. In germline, CDR1 is SGHTA, CDR2 FQGTGA. This CDR3 has 19 residues.

The V call is TRBV5-1, the J call TRBJ1-1; D perhaps matches TRBD1 (5 bases). The CDR3 runs to 16 residues. Looked up from germline, CDR1 is SGHRS and CDR2 is YFSETQ. V was clipped by 3 bases and J by 4 bases, with 19 bases between them. The CDR3 DNA reads TGCGCCAGCAGCTGGAGGGGCGTCGCTGACCCCACTGAAGCTTTCTTT. Its translation: CASSWRGVADPTEAFF. The full variable domain, completed using reference TRBV5-1 and TRBJ1-1, is KAGVTQTPRYLIKTRGQQVTLSCSPISGHRSVSWYQQTPGQGLQFLFEYFSETQRNKGNFPGRFSGRQFSNSRSEMNVSTLELGDSALYLCASSWRGVADPTEAFFGQGTRLTVV.

The gene calls are TRBV18 and TRBJ1-2; 9 nucleotides align to TRBD1. CDR3 length: 13 amino acids. With 6 bases clipped from V and 6 bases from J, the junction kept 5 bases outside the gene matches. Looked up from germline, CDR1 is KGHSH and CDR2 is LQKENI. The CDR3 DNA is TGTGCCAGCTCCCAAAGACAGGGGGATGGCTACACCTTC. Amino acids: CASSQRQGDGYTF.

This chain links TRBV29-1 with TRBJ2-5, with 9 bases that match TRBD1. Germline V gene data show CDR1 as SQVTM and CDR2 as ANQGSEA. With V trimmed by 3 bases and J by 7 bases, 3 bases remained unmatched. CDR3 length: 12 amino acids. In DNA, the CDR3 is TGCAGCGTTGAGGGACAGGGTGGGACCCAGTACTTC. It specifies CSVEGQGGTQYF.

This chain joins TRBV30 and TRBJ1-6, with no clear D. Trimming cost V 5 bases and J 5 bases, with 10 bases left between them. Germline V gene sequence: CDR1 GTSNPN, CDR2 SVGIG (reference sequence). This CDR3 has 13 residues. The DNA of the CDR3 is TGTGCCTGGGGGTGGGGAGATAATTCACCCCTCCACTTT. It codes for CAWGWGDNSPLHF.

V usage is TRBV7-2 and J usage is TRBJ1-2, with D possibly matching TRBD1 (5 bases). This CDR3 spans 14 amino acids. V lost 0 bases to trimming and J lost 5 bases, with 10 bases between them. The germline CDR1 and CDR2 sequences are SGHTA and FQGNSA. The CDR3 loop reads CASSLADSGYGYTF. DNA for the CDR3: TGTGCCAGCAGCTTAGCCGACAGTGGATATGGCTACACCTTC.

This sequence joins TRBV3-1 (or the pseudogene TRBV3-2) and TRBJ2-1; 13 positions agree with TRBD2. This CDR3 has 16 residues. The V and J ends lost 6 bases and 5 bases, in that order; junction bases with no gene match: 7. Germline lookup yields CDR1 LGHDT and CDR2 YNNKEL (reference sequence). CDR3 sequence: CASSHSGTSGNNEQFF. The CDR3 DNA reads TGTGCCAGCAGTCACTCCGGGACTAGCGGGAACAATGAGCAGTTCTTC.